These 13 T cell receptor beta chains share one sample of origin, sequenced in a study of OX40 agonist ivuxolimab in advanced cancers. TCRdb's table, derived via immunoSEQ multiplex PCR, lists solely in-frame clones and lacks some. The repertoire holds over 90,000 clones, with about nine tenths as singletons. The material was CD4+ or CD8+ T cells sorted from blood, obtained in a trial of the OX40 agonist ivuxolimab. The source is an adult with an advanced solid tumor such as melanoma, head and neck, liver or kidney cancer.

The rearrangement links TRBV10-1 to TRBJ1-1; no clear D gene. V dropped 4 bases and J dropped 9 bases, with 15 bases sitting between them. Germline assignment: CDR1 WNHNN and CDR2 SYGVQD (reference sequence). This CDR3 is 13 amino acids long. The CDR3 region is CASSASPLGKAFF. The CDR3 region has the DNA TGCGCCAGCAGTGCTTCGCCCCTAGGCAAAGCTTTCTTT.

The chain combines TRBV10-3 with TRBJ2-1; TRBD1 matches 7 bases. The germline V gene has CDR1 ENHRY and CDR2 SYGVKD. The CDR3 spans 14 residues. After removal of 4 bases from V and 7 bases from J, the junction contained 7 bases not matched to a gene. The CDR3 sequence is CAISATGTANEQFF. DNA of the CDR3: TGTGCCATCAGTGCGACCGGGACAGCGAATGAGCAGTTCTTC.

This chain links TRBV7-6 with TRBJ2-2; 8 bases line up with TRBD1. Germline CDR1 is SGHVS and CDR2 is FNYEAQ. The CDR3 totals 16 residues. V shed 1 base and J 3 bases; nucleotides not matched to a gene: 4. CDR3 sequence: CASSLVGTGYTGELFF. The CDR3 DNA reads as TGTGCCAGCAGCTTAGTGGGGACAGGTTACACCGGGGAGCTGTTTTTT. Full variable domain (outside the CDR3, taken from reference TRBV7-6 and TRBJ2-2): GAGVSQSPRYKVTKRGQDVALRCDPISGHVSLYWYRQALGQGPEFLTYFNYEAQQDKSGLPNDRFSAERPEGSISTLTIQRTEQRDSAMYRCASSLVGTGYTGELFFGEGSRLTVL.

The chain is built from TRBV6-5 and TRBJ1-4, with TRBD1 as a possible D gene (5 bases). Germline CDR1 is MNHEY and CDR2 is SVGAGI. This CDR3 is built from 14 residues. V was clipped by 6 bases and J by 3 bases, with 11 bases between them. CDR3 protein: CASSAGGSNEKLFF. DNA of the CDR3: TGTGCCAGCAGCGCGGGGGGGTCTAATGAAAAACTGTTTTTT.

The J gene is TRBJ2-3, the V gene TRBV5-1, with 13 bases fitting TRBD2. Germline CDR1 reads SGHRS; CDR2 reads YFSETQ. The CDR3 totals 15 residues. With V trimmed by 4 bases and J by 7 bases, 6 bases remained unmatched. The CDR3 DNA reads as TGCGCCAGCAGCCAGGGACTAGCGGGGACGAATACGCAGTATTTT. Translated: CASSQGLAGTNTQYF.

DNA for the CDR3: TGTGCCAGCAGCCAAGTGGGTAATAACTATGGCTACACCTTC. Translated, it gives CASSQVGNNYGYTF. The rearrangement joins TRBV4-2 to TRBJ1-2, with D uncertain. The germline V gene encodes CDR1 LGHNA and CDR2 YNFKEQ. This CDR3 is 14 amino acids long. V was clipped by 1 base and J by 1 base, with 7 bases between them.

The V call is TRBV2, the J call TRBJ2-2; TRBD1 might be the D (6 bases). Trimming shortened V by 6 bases and J by 2 bases, and 10 bases separated the two germline ends. CDR1 is SNHLY and CDR2 is FYNNEI in the germline V gene. The CDR3 sequence is 14 residues long. The CDR3 nucleotides read TGTGCCAGCAGGAAGGACAGAAACACCGGGGAGCTGTTTTTT. This translates into CASRKDRNTGELFF.

The J gene is TRBJ2-1, the V gene TRBV5-1, with TRBD2 matching 7 bases. The CDR3 has 17 amino acids. CDR1 and CDR2 from the germline V gene are SGHRS and YFSETQ. Germline trimming cut 2 bases from V and 6 bases from J; bases unmatched to any gene: 14. CDR3 amino acids: CASSLGFLRELTNEQFF. CDR3 nucleotide sequence: TGCGCCAGCAGCTTAGGGTTCTTGCGGGAGTTAACCAATGAGCAGTTCTTC.

This chain connects TRBV2 to TRBJ1-1, with 7 bases that match TRBD1. Looked up from germline, CDR1 is SNHLY and CDR2 is FYNNEI. V lost 7 bases to trimming and J lost 5 bases; unmatched junction nucleotides: 10. The CDR3 is 14 amino acids. As DNA, the CDR3 is TGTGCCAGCACTATCCTAACAGGGGAGACTGAAGCTTTCTTT. The encoded protein is CASTILTGETEAFF.

This chain connects TRBV27 to TRBJ1-1; 7 positions agree with TRBD1. CDR1 and CDR2 from the germline V gene are MNHEY and SMNVEV (reference sequence). The CDR3 consists of 15 residues. V dropped 2 bases and J dropped 0; count of bases not matched to a gene: 3. The CDR3 here is CASSLTGTVNTEAFF. The CDR3 nucleotides read TGTGCCAGCAGTTTAACCGGGACAGTGAACACTGAAGCTTTCTTT.

The J gene is TRBJ1-2, the V gene TRBV30; 8 bases are a match to TRBD1. Per germline, CDR1 GTSNPN and CDR2 SVGIG (reference sequence). The CDR3 sequence is 12 residues long. With 5 bases clipped from V and 4 bases from J, the junction kept 3 bases outside the gene matches. In DNA form, the CDR3 reads TGTGCCTGGGAGACAGGGGTCTATGGCTACACCTTC. Translating gives CAWETGVYGYTF.

J is TRBJ1-3 and V is TRBV6-1; unclear D gene. From germline, CDR1 is MNHNS and CDR2 SASEGT. The CDR3 contains 16 residues. V was cut by 2 bases and J by 0 bases, with 11 bases left in between. The CDR3 region has the DNA TGTGCCAGCAGTGAACGAGGCGGGAACTCTGGAAACACCATATATTTT. As protein: CASSERGGNSGNTIYF.

V is TRBV7-8 and J is TRBJ1-5; maybe TRBD1 (5 bases). Germline assignment: CDR1 SGHVS and CDR2 FQNEAQ. Trimming cost V 4 bases and J 11 bases, with 15 bases left between them. This CDR3 is 13 amino acids long. This chain's CDR3 is CASSSDTHETQHF. CDR3 nucleotide sequence: TGTGCCAGCAGCTCGGACACCCACGAGACCCAGCATTTT.